These T cell receptor beta chains were read from a single sample in a study of blood T cell repertoires in COVID-19. TCRdb's copy holds only in-frame clones and misses some; the assay was immunoSEQ multiplex PCR. The sample has 400,000 to 450,000 clones; 70% to 90% are singletons. The material sequenced was peripheral blood. These receptor sequences come from a man younger than 35 with COVID-19, enrolled during active disease. The CDR3 runs from the conserved cysteine through the conserved F or W. D genes are given only for firm matches. Only part of the rows carry a size: once, few, many, or a class if the clone is expanded.

abundance,j_gene,d_gene,v_gene,CDR3nt,CDR3aa
NA,TRBJ2-5,TRBD1,TRBV7-6,TGTGCCAGCAGCTTGGGGGGTCAGGGGGCCCAAGAGACCCAGTACTTC,CASSLGGQGAQETQYF
NA,TRBJ2-2,NA,TRBV12-3/TRBV12-4,TGTGCCAGCAGTTTCCCAGGGGCTGGGGAGCTGTTTTTT,CASSFPGAGELFF
NA,TRBJ1-5,TRBD1,TRBV27,TGTGCCAGCAGGCTAACAGGGGAGCCGAGGTTCAATCAGCCCCAGCATTTT,CASRLTGEPRFNQPQHF
NA,TRBJ1-4,TRBD1,TRBV5-1,TGCGCCAGCAGTGGGGGGACAGATAATGAAAAACTGTTTTTT,CASSGGTDNEKLFF
once,TRBJ2-3,NA,TRBV2,TGTGCCAGCAGGGCAGGGTTCACAGATACGCAGTATTTT,CASRAGFTDTQYF
few,TRBJ2-3,TRBD1,TRBV5-1,TGCGCCAGCAGCCGGGACAGGGGGCGCGGAGATACGCAGTATTTT,CASSRDRGRGDTQYF
NA,TRBJ2-3,TRBD2,TRBV13,TGTGCCAGCAGCTATGGTGGCGGGGGGGTAGATACGCAGTATTTT,CASSYGGGGVDTQYF
NA,TRBJ2-7,NA,TRBV6-1,TGTGCCAGCAGTGAATTTGGTGACACCACCTACGAGCAGTACTTC,CASSEFGDTTYEQYF
NA,TRBJ2-1,TRBD2,TRBV5-4,TGTGCCAGCAGTCAGACTATAGCGGGGGGCTCCTACAATGAGCAGTTCTTC,CASSQTIAGGSYNEQFF
NA,TRBJ1-2,NA,TRBV30,TGTGCCTGGAGTCCAGGGATTGGCTACACCTTC,CAWSPGIGYTF
NA,TRBJ2-7,NA,TRBV6-5,TGTGCCACTTTAAGCCTCTACGAGCAGTACTTC,CATLSLYEQYF
NA,TRBJ2-1,TRBD2,TRBV6-4,TGTGCCAGCAGTGACTCACTAGCGGGCTACAATGAGCAGTTCTTC,CASSDSLAGYNEQFF
NA,TRBJ2-5,TRBD2,TRBV7-2,TGTGCCAGCAGCTTAGCGGGCGGGGGGGTAGAGACCCAGTACTTC,CASSLAGGGVETQYF
NA,TRBJ1-4,TRBD1,TRBV5-1,TGCGCCAGCAGGACCGGGACAGGGAACGAAAAACTGTTTTTT,CASRTGTGNEKLFF
NA,TRBJ2-5,TRBD2,TRBV9,TGTGCCAGCAGCGCGGGAGCGGGAGTGCTCGGAGAGACCCAGTACTTC,CASSAGAGVLGETQYF
NA,TRBJ2-7,TRBD1,TRBV6-6,TGTGCCAGCAGAGGACAGGACTACGAGCAGTACTTC,CASRGQDYEQYF
NA,TRBJ1-2,TRBD1,TRBV7-9,TGTGCCAGCAGCTTACTGGGACAGGGGTCGAATGGCTACACCTTC,CASSLLGQGSNGYTF
NA,TRBJ2-1,NA,TRBV24-1,TGTGCCACCAGTGAGCCAGCGGTGAATGAGCAGTTCTTC,CATSEPAVNEQFF
few,TRBJ1-3,TRBD1,TRBV3-1/TRBV3-2,TGTGCCAGCAGCCAAGGGACAGGGGGCTCACTCTCTGGAAACACCATATATTTT,CASSQGTGGSLSGNTIYF
once,TRBJ2-3,NA,TRBV18,TGTGCCAGCTCGCCGCCTATGGAGGTAGATACGCAGTATTTT,CASSPPMEVDTQYF
NA,TRBJ2-5,NA,TRBV7-9,TGTGCCAGCACCGCGAGTAGCGGAGAGACCCAGTACTTC,CASTASSGETQYF
NA,TRBJ2-2,NA,TRBV5-4,TGTGCCAGCAGCTCTGTTGTCCGGGGGGAGCTGTTTTTT,CASSSVVRGELFF
NA,TRBJ2-2,NA,TRBV6-2/TRBV6-3,TGTGCCAGCAGTTTTGCGAGAAACACCGGGGAGCTGTTTTTT,CASSFARNTGELFF
NA,TRBJ1-2,TRBD1,TRBV6-2/TRBV6-3,TGTGCCAGCAGCCCTGAGGGACAGGGGGCGTACTATGGCTACACCTTC,CASSPEGQGAYYGYTF